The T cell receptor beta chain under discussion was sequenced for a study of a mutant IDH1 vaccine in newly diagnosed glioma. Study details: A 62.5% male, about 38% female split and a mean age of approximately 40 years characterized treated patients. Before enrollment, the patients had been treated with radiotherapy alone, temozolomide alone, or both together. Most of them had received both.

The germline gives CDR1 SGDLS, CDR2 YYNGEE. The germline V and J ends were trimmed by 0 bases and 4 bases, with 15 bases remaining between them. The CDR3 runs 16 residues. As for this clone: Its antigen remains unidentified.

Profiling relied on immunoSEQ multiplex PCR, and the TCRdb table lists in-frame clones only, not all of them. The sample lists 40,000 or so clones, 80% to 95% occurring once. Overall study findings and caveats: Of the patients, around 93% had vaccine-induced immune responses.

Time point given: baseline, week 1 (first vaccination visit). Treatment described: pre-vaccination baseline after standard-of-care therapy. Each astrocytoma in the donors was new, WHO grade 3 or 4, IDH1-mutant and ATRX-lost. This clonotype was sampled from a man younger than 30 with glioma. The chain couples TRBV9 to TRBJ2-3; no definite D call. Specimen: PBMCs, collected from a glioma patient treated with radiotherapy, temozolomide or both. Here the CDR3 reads CASSVVSSTKADTQYF. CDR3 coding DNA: TGTGCCAGCAGCGTAGTGAGCAGCACCAAGGCAGATACGCAGTATTTT.